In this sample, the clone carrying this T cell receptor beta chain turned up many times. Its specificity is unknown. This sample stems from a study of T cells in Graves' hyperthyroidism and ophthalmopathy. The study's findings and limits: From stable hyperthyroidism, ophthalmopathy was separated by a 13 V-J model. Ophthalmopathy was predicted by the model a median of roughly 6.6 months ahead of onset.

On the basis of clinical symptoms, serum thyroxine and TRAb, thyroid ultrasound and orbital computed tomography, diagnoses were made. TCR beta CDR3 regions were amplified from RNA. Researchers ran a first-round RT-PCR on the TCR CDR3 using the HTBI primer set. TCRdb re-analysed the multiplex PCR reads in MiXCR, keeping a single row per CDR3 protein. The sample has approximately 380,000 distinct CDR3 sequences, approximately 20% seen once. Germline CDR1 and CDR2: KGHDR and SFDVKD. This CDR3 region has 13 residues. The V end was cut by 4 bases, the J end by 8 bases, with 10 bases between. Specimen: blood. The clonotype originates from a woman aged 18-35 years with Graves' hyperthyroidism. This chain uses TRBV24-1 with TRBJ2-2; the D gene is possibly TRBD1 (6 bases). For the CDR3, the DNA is TGTGCCACCAGTGAACCCGGGACAGGGGAGCTGTTTTTT. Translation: CATSEPGTGELFF.